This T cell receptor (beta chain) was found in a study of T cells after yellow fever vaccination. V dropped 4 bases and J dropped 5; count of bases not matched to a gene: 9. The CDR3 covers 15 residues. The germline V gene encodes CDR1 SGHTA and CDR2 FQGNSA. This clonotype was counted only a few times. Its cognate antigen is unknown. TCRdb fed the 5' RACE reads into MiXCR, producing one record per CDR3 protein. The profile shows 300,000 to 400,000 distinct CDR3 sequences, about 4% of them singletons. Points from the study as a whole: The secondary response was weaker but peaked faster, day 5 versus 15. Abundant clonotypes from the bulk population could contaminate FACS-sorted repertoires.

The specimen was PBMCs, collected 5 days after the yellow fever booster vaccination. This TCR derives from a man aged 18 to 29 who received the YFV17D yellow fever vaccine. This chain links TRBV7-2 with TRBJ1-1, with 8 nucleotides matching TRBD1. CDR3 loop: CASSSLTGGGTEAFF. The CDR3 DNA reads TGTGCCAGCAGCTCCCTAACAGGGGGAGGAACTGAAGCTTTCTTT.